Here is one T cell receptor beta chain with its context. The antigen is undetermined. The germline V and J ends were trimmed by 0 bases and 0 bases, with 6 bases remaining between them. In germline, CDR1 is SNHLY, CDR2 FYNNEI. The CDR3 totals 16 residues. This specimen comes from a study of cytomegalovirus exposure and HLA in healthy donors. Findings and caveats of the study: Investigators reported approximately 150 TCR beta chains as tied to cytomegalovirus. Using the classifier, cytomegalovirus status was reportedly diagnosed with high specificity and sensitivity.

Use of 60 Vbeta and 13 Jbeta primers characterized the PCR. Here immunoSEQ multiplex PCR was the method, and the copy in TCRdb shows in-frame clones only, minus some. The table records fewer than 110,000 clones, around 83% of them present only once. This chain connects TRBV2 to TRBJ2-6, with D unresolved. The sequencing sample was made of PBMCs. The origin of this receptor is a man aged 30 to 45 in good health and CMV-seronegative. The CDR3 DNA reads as TGTGCCAGCAGTGAAGCGCGGCGCTCTGGGGCCAACGTCCTGACTTTC. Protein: CASSEARRSGANVLTF.